This is a list of T cell receptor beta chains from one sample in a study of CD8 T cells in ankylosing spondylitis. One entry per CDR3 protein results from TCRdb running MiXCR on the 5' RACE reads. This sample has 700,000 to 1,000,000 distinct CDR3 sequences, with approximately 12% found just once. The sequenced sample was blood, either unsorted or a sorted T cell fraction (not recorded which). All receptors come from a male donor with ankylosing spondylitis. Both conserved end residues are part of each CDR3. The D gene is left open where the match is weak. Clone size, where shown, is once, few, many, or a class for clones that have expanded.

D gene: -; clone size: -; J gene: TRBJ1-6; V gene: TRBV20-1; CDR3 length: 13; CDR3 DNA: TGCAGTGCCCCCCAGGGCTTTGATTCACCCCTCCACTTT; CDR3 protein: CSAPQGFDSPLHF
D gene: -; clone size: few; J gene: TRBJ1-2; V gene: TRBV18; CDR3 length: 14; CDR3 DNA: TGTGCCAGCTCACCAAGTCCTAATAACTATGGCTACACCTTC; CDR3 protein: CASSPSPNNYGYTF
D gene: TRBD1; clone size: -; J gene: TRBJ2-3; V gene: TRBV6-5; CDR3 length: 12; CDR3 DNA: TGTGCCAGCAGGGGGACAGCAGATACGCAGTATTTT; CDR3 protein: CASRGTADTQYF
D gene: -; clone size: -; J gene: TRBJ2-5; V gene: TRBV7-9; CDR3 length: 15; CDR3 DNA: TGTGCCAGCAGCTTATCGACCTATCCGGGAGAGACCCAGTACTTC; CDR3 protein: CASSLSTYPGETQYF
D gene: -; clone size: -; J gene: TRBJ2-1; V gene: TRBV10-3; CDR3 length: 13; CDR3 DNA: TGTGCCATCAGTGAGACGCTTTACAATGAGCAGTTCTTC; CDR3 protein: CAISETLYNEQFF
D gene: -; clone size: -; J gene: TRBJ2-5; V gene: TRBV7-8; CDR3 length: 15; CDR3 DNA: TGTGCCAGCAGCTTAGGTTCAGGGGTCCAAGAGACCCAGTACTTC; CDR3 protein: CASSLGSGVQETQYF
D gene: -; clone size: few; J gene: TRBJ2-1; V gene: TRBV24-1; CDR3 length: 14; CDR3 DNA: TGTGCCACCAGTCCTTGGGGGGGCCCCGATGAGCAGTTCTTC; CDR3 protein: CATSPWGGPDEQFF
D gene: -; clone size: -; J gene: TRBJ2-2; V gene: TRBV6-5; CDR3 length: 14; CDR3 DNA: TGTGCCAGCAGTTACTACAGGGCGGCCGGGGAGCTGTTTTTT; CDR3 protein: CASSYYRAAGELFF
D gene: -; clone size: many; J gene: TRBJ1-5; V gene: TRBV5-1; CDR3 length: 16; CDR3 DNA: TGCGCCAGCAGCTTAACAGGAGAAACAAGCAATCAGCCCCAGCATTTT; CDR3 protein: CASSLTGETSNQPQHF
D gene: -; clone size: few; J gene: TRBJ1-1; V gene: TRBV5-1; CDR3 length: 14; CDR3 DNA: TGCGCCAGCAGCTTGGTGGGGGTGGACACTGAAGCTTTCTTT; CDR3 protein: CASSLVGVDTEAFF
D gene: -; clone size: many; J gene: TRBJ2-1; V gene: TRBV7-2; CDR3 length: 16; CDR3 DNA: TGTGCCAGCAGCTTACCCTCTTATACACGTTACAATGAGCAGTTCTTC; CDR3 protein: CASSLPSYTRYNEQFF
D gene: -; clone size: many; J gene: TRBJ2-4; V gene: TRBV7-2; CDR3 length: 13; CDR3 DNA: TGTGCCAGCAGCCTCCGTGGAGGCAATATTCAGTACTTC; CDR3 protein: CASSLRGGNIQYF
D gene: TRBD1; clone size: few; J gene: TRBJ1-1; V gene: TRBV27; CDR3 length: 15; CDR3 DNA: TGTGCCAGCAGTTTAGCTTCGGACAGGGCGACTGAAGCTTTCTTT; CDR3 protein: CASSLASDRATEAFF
D gene: TRBD1; clone size: -; J gene: TRBJ2-2; V gene: TRBV11-2; CDR3 length: 14; CDR3 DNA: TGTGCCAGCAGCCCAATGACAGGGGCCGGGGAGCTGTTTTTT; CDR3 protein: CASSPMTGAGELFF
D gene: -; clone size: many; J gene: TRBJ2-7; V gene: TRBV12-3/TRBV12-4; CDR3 length: 13; CDR3 DNA: TGTGCCAGCAGCCACGGTAGCTCCTACGAGCAGTACTTC; CDR3 protein: CASSHGSSYEQYF
D gene: -; clone size: -; J gene: TRBJ2-7; V gene: TRBV20-1; CDR3 length: 15; CDR3 DNA: TGCAGTGCTAGTGACCAAATTGGGGGGGCTTACGAGCAGTACTTC; CDR3 protein: CSASDQIGGAYEQYF
D gene: TRBD2; clone size: few; J gene: TRBJ2-5; V gene: TRBV20-1; CDR3 length: 16; CDR3 DNA: TGCAGTGCTAGACGGGGGACTAGCGGGTTCAAAGAGACCCAGTACTTC; CDR3 protein: CSARRGTSGFKETQYF
D gene: -; clone size: -; J gene: TRBJ1-1; V gene: TRBV15; CDR3 length: 18; CDR3 DNA: TGTGCCACCAGCAGAGAAAAGGGCAACAGACCTATGAACACTGAAGCTTTCTTT; CDR3 protein: CATSREKGNRPMNTEAFF
D gene: -; clone size: few; J gene: TRBJ1-2; V gene: TRBV9; CDR3 length: 14; CDR3 DNA: TGTGCCAGCAGCGTAATGTCAGGGGACTATGGCTACACCTTC; CDR3 protein: CASSVMSGDYGYTF
D gene: -; clone size: few; J gene: TRBJ1-5; V gene: TRBV25-1; CDR3 length: 13; CDR3 DNA: TGTGCCTCGCAGGGGCAGTCCTATCAGCCCCAGCATTTT; CDR3 protein: CASQGQSYQPQHF
D gene: -; clone size: few; J gene: TRBJ2-7; V gene: TRBV20-1; CDR3 length: 12; CDR3 DNA: TGCAGTGCTAGCCCCCTTCTATACGAGCAGTACTTC; CDR3 protein: CSASPLLYEQYF
D gene: -; clone size: -; J gene: TRBJ1-4; V gene: TRBV6-1; CDR3 length: 14; CDR3 DNA: TGTGCCAGCAGTCTGTTTCTGGGAAATGAAAAACTGTTTTTT; CDR3 protein: CASSLFLGNEKLFF
D gene: TRBD2; clone size: few; J gene: TRBJ2-3; V gene: TRBV20-1; CDR3 length: 14; CDR3 DNA: TGCAGTGCTAGCACTAGCGGGAGGCTGGATACGCAGTATTTT; CDR3 protein: CSASTSGRLDTQYF
D gene: -; clone size: -; J gene: TRBJ2-7; V gene: TRBV11-1; CDR3 length: 18; CDR3 DNA: TGTGCCAGCAGCCCACTTATGGGGTTGGGGGGTAGCCCTTACGAGCAGTACTTC; CDR3 protein: CASSPLMGLGGSPYEQYF
D gene: TRBD1; clone size: few; J gene: TRBJ2-5; V gene: TRBV6-5; CDR3 length: 16; CDR3 DNA: TGTGCCAGCAGTTGGACAGGAATAGGCTGGACAGAGACCCAGTACTTC; CDR3 protein: CASSWTGIGWTETQYF
D gene: TRBD1; clone size: -; J gene: TRBJ2-1; V gene: TRBV24-1; CDR3 length: 18; CDR3 DNA: TGTGCCACCAGTGATCTACCCTACAGGGGGCCGGGGCAAAATGAGCAGTTCTTC; CDR3 protein: CATSDLPYRGPGQNEQFF
D gene: -; clone size: few; J gene: TRBJ2-2; V gene: TRBV6-5; CDR3 length: 18; CDR3 DNA: TGTGCCAGCAGTTACTCGCTAGCTAGAGCGTTGAACACCGGGGAGCTGTTTTTT; CDR3 protein: CASSYSLARALNTGELFF
D gene: -; clone size: few; J gene: TRBJ2-7; V gene: TRBV21-1; CDR3 length: 16; CDR3 DNA: TGTGCCAGCAGCAAAGCTCCTAGCGGGAGGGCCTACGAGCAGTACTTC; CDR3 protein: CASSKAPSGRAYEQYF
D gene: -; clone size: -; J gene: TRBJ1-4; V gene: TRBV29-1; CDR3 length: 13; CDR3 DNA: TGCAGCGCGAAGAAGGCAGGGTTGGAAAAACTGTTTTTT; CDR3 protein: CSAKKAGLEKLFF